The present T cell receptor (beta chain) was sequenced within a study of cytotoxic CD8 clonotypes in ibrutinib-treated CLL. This CDR3 is 17 amino acids long. Germline V CDR1 and CDR2: LGHNA, YNFKEQ. Trimming left V 2 bases short and J 6 bases short, with 22 bases between. The study, taken as a whole, reports: The study sampled sustained-remission and progressing patients at different times. Under therapy, public clonotypes either contracted or stayed stable, and they were uncommon.

The table came from immunoSEQ multiplex PCR; TCRdb's copy has only in-frame clones and leaves some out. The profile covers 150,000 to 200,000 clones, with 88% appearing a single time and approximately 3% taken by the ten largest. A remark on this clone: What it binds is unknown.

The source is a human donor with chronic lymphocytic leukemia. The chain couples TRBV4-2 to TRBJ1-1; D is possibly TRBD1 (5 bases). The specimen comprised PBMCs, sampled at disease progression, from a patient treated with ibrutinib. CDR3 nucleotides: TGTGCCAGCAGCCAATCTTCAGGGCTTTTCATAATCGCTGAAGCTTTCTTT. Translated, it gives CASSQSSGLFIIAEAFF.